Each of the 23 T cell receptor beta chains below was sequenced from the same sample in a study of identical twins. TCRdb called the 5' RACE reads again in MiXCR, with one record for every CDR3 protein. The repertoire holds hundreds of thousands of distinct CDR3 sequences, with more than 6.5% as singletons. The sample was also reused in another study, on yellow fever vaccine responses in identical twins.

Sequencing was carried out using PBMCs. These receptors were collected from a woman between 18 and 30 years old in good health.

The chain has TRBV7-3 and TRBJ2-2, with 9 bases fitting TRBD1. Trimming cost V 1 base and J 1 base; bases outside gene matches: 4. This CDR3 is 17 amino acids long. The germline CDR1 and CDR2 sequences are SGHTA and FQGTGA. The CDR3 DNA follows: TGTGCCAGCAGCTTAAACCCGGGACAGGGGAACACCGGGGAGCTGTTTTTT. Translation gives CASSLNPGQGNTGELFF.

This clonotype was found many times. The chain joins TRBV28 to TRBJ2-7, with D unresolved. Trimming shortened V by 6 bases and J by 2 bases, and 8 bases separated the two germline ends. The V gene's germline CDR1 is MDHEN and CDR2 SYDVKM. This CDR3 has 12 amino acids. The CDR3 spells CASSDWTYEQYF. CDR3 in DNA: TGTGCCAGCAGCGACTGGACCTACGAGCAGTACTTC.

V and J are TRBV9 and TRBJ2-1; the D gene is possibly TRBD2 (7 bases). The germline V gene encodes CDR1 SGDLS and CDR2 YYNGEE. Trimming cost V 0 bases and J 8 bases, with 18 bases left between them. CDR3 size: 16 residues. Here the CDR3 reads CASSVVGGGGWDEQFF. The CDR3, as DNA: TGTGCCAGCAGCGTAGTGGGGGGAGGGGGTTGGGATGAGCAGTTCTTC.

This clonotype has a count of ten or more. This chain uses TRBV11-1 with TRBJ2-5; D is unclear. The CDR3 is 13 residues long. Trimming stripped 3 bases from V and 5 bases from J, with 10 bases between. CDR1 is SGHAT and CDR2 is FQDESV in the germline V gene (reference sequence). CDR3 loop: CASSFNRAETQYF. The CDR3 bases are TGTGCCAGCAGCTTTAATAGGGCCGAGACCCAGTACTTC.

The CDR3 DNA sequence: TGTGCCAGCTCAACCACCGGGACAGCCTTCTCCTACGAGCAGTACTTC. It yields the protein CASSTTGTAFSYEQYF. The rearrangement links TRBV18 to TRBJ2-7; 7 bases fit TRBD1. CDR1 is KGHSH and CDR2 is LQKENI in the germline V gene. The CDR3 covers 16 residues. V shed 5 bases, J shed 0 bases, and the junction held 10 bases outside the gene matches.

This clonotype was seen at least ten times. V and J are TRBV7-9 and TRBJ2-2; D may be TRBD2 (6 bases). Germline V gene data show CDR1 as SEHNR and CDR2 as FQNEAQ (reference sequence). Deletions cut 7 bases from V and 7 bases from J, with 13 bases between. CDR3 size: 13 residues. The CDR3 sequence is CASTFGGHGELFF. The CDR3 DNA reads TGTGCCAGCACCTTCGGGGGTCACGGGGAGCTGTTTTTT. The entire variable domain, with the rest obtained from reference TRBV7-9 and TRBJ2-2, is as follows: DTGVSQNPRHKITKRGQNVTFRCDPISEHNRLYWYRQTLGQGPEFLTYFQNEAQLEKSRLLSDRFSAERPKGSFSTLEIQRTEQGDSAMYLCASTFGGHGELFFGEGSRLTVL.

The chain joins TRBV20-1 to TRBJ2-3, with a tentative D call TRBD2 (6 bases). The CDR3 covers 12 residues. CDR1 is DFQATT and CDR2 is SNEGSKA in the germline V gene (reference sequence). The CDR3 DNA follows: TGCAGGCCGGGACTTCTCACAGATACGCAGTATTTT. It codes for CRPGLLTDTQYF.

This clonotype has ten or more counts. The rearrangement uses TRBV12-3 or TRBV12-4 and TRBJ2-5, with a tentative D call TRBD1 (6 bases). V lost 4 bases and J 3 bases, leaving 12 bases between the germline ends. The CDR3 runs 14 residues. In nucleotides, the CDR3 is TGTGCCAGCAGTTCGGGACAAGGGAAAGAGACCCAGTACTTC. Protein product: CASSSGQGKETQYF.

This clonotype occurred a few times. V and J are TRBV15 and TRBJ2-3, with 8 nucleotides matching TRBD2. This CDR3 region has 18 residues. Trimming cost V 0 bases and J 0 bases; bases outside gene matches: 8. The germline V gene encodes CDR1 LNHNV and CDR2 YYDKDF (reference sequence). The DNA of the CDR3 is TGTGCCACCAGCAGAGATTGGGAGCGGGGGCTGAGCACAGATACGCAGTATTTT. It is translated as CATSRDWERGLSTDTQYF.

The V gene is TRBV2, the J gene TRBJ2-1; 7 bases match TRBD2. The CDR3 runs 15 residues. The germline V gene encodes CDR1 SNHLY and CDR2 FYNNEI. V dropped 6 bases and J dropped 7; count of bases not matched to a gene: 12. CDR3 sequence: CASSPPSGLMNEQFF. The CDR3 bases are TGTGCCAGCAGCCCCCCTAGCGGTTTAATGAATGAGCAGTTCTTC.

The gene calls are TRBV30 and TRBJ2-2, with D perhaps TRBD1 or TRBD2 (5 bases each). Germline loops: CDR1 GTSNPN, CDR2 SVGIG (reference sequence). V gave up 4 bases and J gave up 1 base, with 13 bases separating them. This CDR3 is 15 amino acids long. CDR3 in amino acids: CAWIPGAKNTGELFF. The CDR3 nucleotides are TGTGCCTGGATTCCCGGGGCAAAGAACACCGGGGAGCTGTTTTTT.

The rearrangement joins TRBV7-2 to TRBJ1-4; 9 bases are shared with TRBD1. CDR1 SGHTA and CDR2 FQGNSA come from the germline V gene. There are 14 residues in the CDR3. V gave up 5 bases and J gave up 5 bases; unmatched junction bases: 3. DNA for the CDR3: TGTGCCAGCAGCCAAGACAGGGGGAATGAAAAACTGTTTTTT. It yields the protein CASSQDRGNEKLFF. Filled out from reference TRBV7-2 and TRBJ1-4, the complete variable domain reads GAGVSQSPSNKVTEKGKDVELRCDPISGHTALYWYRQSLGQGLEFLIYFQGNSAPDKSGLPSDRFSAERTGGSVSTLTIQRTQQEDSAVYLCASSQDRGNEKLFFGSGTQLSVL.

This clonotype was counted many times. V usage is TRBV12-3 or TRBV12-4 and J usage is TRBJ1-1, with D hard to call. The CDR3 has 14 amino acids. Trimming took off 5 bases at V and 3 bases at J, with 13 bases between the two ends. CDR3 sequence reads: CASSVLGEDTEAFF. The CDR3 DNA is TGTGCCAGCAGTGTGCTCGGGGAGGACACTGAAGCTTTCTTT.

There are a few counts of this clonotype. This chain joins TRBV7-9 and TRBJ2-2; no firm D call. The CDR3 is 15 residues long. Per germline, CDR1 SEHNR and CDR2 FQNEAQ (reference sequence). V lost 9 bases, J lost 0 bases, and 14 bases lay in between. In nucleotides, the CDR3 is TGTGCCAGTCGATACCAGTCCCCGAACACCGGGGAGCTGTTTTTT. Amino acids: CASRYQSPNTGELFF.

This clonotype was picked up many times. The chain joins TRBV6-2 or TRBV6-3 to TRBJ2-7; D may be TRBD2 (5 bases). The CDR3 runs to 12 residues. The germline V and J ends were trimmed by 6 bases and 3 bases, with 9 bases remaining between them. The germline gives CDR1 MNHEY, CDR2 SVGEGT. The CDR3 loop is CASSPLGYEQYF. DNA for the CDR3: TGTGCCAGCAGCCCACTAGGCTACGAGCAGTACTTC.

The table lists this clonotype with many counts. The chain couples TRBV4-3 to TRBJ2-2, with D uncertain. V was cut by 7 bases and J by 1 base, with 10 bases left in between. The germline V gene encodes CDR1 LGHNA and CDR2 YSLEER. The CDR3 length is 14 residues. This CDR3 is CASTFEWNTGELFF. The CDR3 DNA is TGCGCCAGCACCTTCGAATGGAACACCGGGGAGCTGTTTTTT.

In its sample, this clonotype was seen many times. The chain has TRBV7-9 and TRBJ2-7, with a tentative D call TRBD1 (6 bases). CDR1 is SEHNR, CDR2 FQNEAQ, per germline (reference sequence). The CDR3 totals 12 residues. The V end lost 3 bases, the J end lost 6 bases, and 9 bases lay between the germline ends. CDR3 bases: TGTGCCAGCAGCTTTGTAGGGGGCGAGCAGTACTTC. It codes for CASSFVGGEQYF.

This clonotype was counted once. The chain uses TRBV2 and TRBJ2-1, with 7 bases lining up with TRBD1. From germline, CDR1 is SNHLY and CDR2 FYNNEI. The CDR3 runs 15 residues. The V gene end was trimmed by 7 bases and the J gene end by 10 bases; junction bases not matched to a gene: 16. The CDR3 DNA reads TGTGCCAGCAAAAAGGACAGGTTGGGGGTCAAAGAGCAGTTCTTC. This gives the protein CASKKDRLGVKEQFF.

This clonotype was found a few times. V usage is TRBV7-2 and J usage is TRBJ2-3; 13 bases map to TRBD2. The germline CDR1 and CDR2 sequences are SGHTA and FQGNSA. The CDR3 has 16 amino acids. J was trimmed by 3 bases and V by 3 bases; bases with no gene match: 3. The CDR3 nucleotides are TGTGCCAGCAGCTTCTGGACTAGCGGGAGAACAGATACGCAGTATTTT. Protein sequence: CASSFWTSGRTDTQYF.

This clonotype was found many times. The J gene is TRBJ2-3, the V gene TRBV5-1; 12 bases agree with TRBD2. The CDR3 contains 17 residues. V gave up 2 bases and J gave up 2 bases; unmatched junction bases: 6. CDR1 and CDR2 (germline): SGHRS, YFSETQ. CDR3 nucleotides: TGCGCCAGCAGCTTCGGACTAGCGGGGATTAACACAGATACGCAGTATTTT. This encodes CASSFGLAGINTDTQYF.

This rearrangement joins TRBV20-1 to TRBJ2-7, with 10 positions matching TRBD2. Per germline, CDR1 DFQATT and CDR2 SNEGSKA (reference sequence). The trim removed 4 bases at V and 4 bases at J, leaving 19 bases unmatched. The CDR3 totals 18 residues. The CDR3 reads CSAIDSSVLAGERYEQYF. The CDR3 DNA sequence: TGCAGTGCTATTGATTCGTCGGTCCTAGCGGGAGAGAGGTACGAGCAGTACTTC.

V and J are TRBV29-1 and TRBJ2-3; tentative D call: TRBD2 (5 bases). Germline V gives CDR1 SQVTM, CDR2 ANQGSEA. CDR3 length: 13 amino acids. The ends were cut back, 7 bases at V and 3 bases at J, with 14 bases in the middle. The CDR3 nucleotides read TGCAGCGGTCGGTGGAGCGGTACAGATACGCAGTATTTT. This gives the protein CSGRWSGTDTQYF.

The rearrangement links TRBV7-8 to TRBJ2-2; no definite D call. V lost 2 bases to trimming and J lost 4 bases, with 8 bases between them. The CDR3 is made up of 14 amino acids. Germline-derived CDR1 and CDR2 are SGHVS and FQNEAQ. The CDR3 DNA reads TGTGCCAGCAGCTTACTTTATTCCACCGGGGAGCTGTTTTTT. Its translation: CASSLLYSTGELFF.